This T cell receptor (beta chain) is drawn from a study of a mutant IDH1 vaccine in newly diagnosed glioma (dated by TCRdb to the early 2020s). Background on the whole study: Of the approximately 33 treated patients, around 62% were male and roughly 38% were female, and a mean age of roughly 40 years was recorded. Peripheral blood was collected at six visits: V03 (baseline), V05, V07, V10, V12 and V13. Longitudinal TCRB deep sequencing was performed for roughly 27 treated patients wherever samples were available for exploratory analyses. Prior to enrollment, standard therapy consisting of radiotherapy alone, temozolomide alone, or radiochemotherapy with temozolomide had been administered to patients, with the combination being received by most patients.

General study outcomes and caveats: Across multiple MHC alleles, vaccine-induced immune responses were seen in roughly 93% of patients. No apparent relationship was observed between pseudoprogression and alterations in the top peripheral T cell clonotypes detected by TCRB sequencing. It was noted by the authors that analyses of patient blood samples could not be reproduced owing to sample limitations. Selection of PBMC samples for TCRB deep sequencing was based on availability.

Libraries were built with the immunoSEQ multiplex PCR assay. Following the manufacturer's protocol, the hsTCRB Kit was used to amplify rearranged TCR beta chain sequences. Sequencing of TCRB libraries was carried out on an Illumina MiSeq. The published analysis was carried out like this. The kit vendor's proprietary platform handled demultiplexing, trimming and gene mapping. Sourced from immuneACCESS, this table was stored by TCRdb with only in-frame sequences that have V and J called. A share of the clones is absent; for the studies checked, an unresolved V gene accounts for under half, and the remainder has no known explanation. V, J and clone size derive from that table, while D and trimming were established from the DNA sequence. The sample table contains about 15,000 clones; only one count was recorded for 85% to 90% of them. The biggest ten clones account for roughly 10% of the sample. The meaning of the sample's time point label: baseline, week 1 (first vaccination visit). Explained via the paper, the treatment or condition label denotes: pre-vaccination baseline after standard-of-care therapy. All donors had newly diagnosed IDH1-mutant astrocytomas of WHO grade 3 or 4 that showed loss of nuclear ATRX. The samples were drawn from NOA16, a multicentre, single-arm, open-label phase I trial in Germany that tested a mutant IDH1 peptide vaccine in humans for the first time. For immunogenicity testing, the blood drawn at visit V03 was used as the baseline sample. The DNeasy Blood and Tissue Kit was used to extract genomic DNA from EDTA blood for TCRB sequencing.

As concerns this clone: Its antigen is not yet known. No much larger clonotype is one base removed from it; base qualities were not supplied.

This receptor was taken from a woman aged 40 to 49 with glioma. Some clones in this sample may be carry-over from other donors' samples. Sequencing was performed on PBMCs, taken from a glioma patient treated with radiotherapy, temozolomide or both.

The encoded CDR3 is CASSSNPIRGNTEAFF. The nucleotides read TGTGCCAGCAGTTCTAACCCCATACGGGGGAACACTGAAGCTTTCTTT. The sequence links TRBV28 to TRBJ1-1, with the D gene not confidently named. Via the germline V gene, CDR1 is MDHEN and CDR2 SYDVKM. The junction carries 16 bases between V and J, which are trimmed by 4 bases and 1 base respectively. Reading from cysteine to phenylalanine, the CDR3 counts 16 amino acids. The read is trimmed to its CDR3 DNA, 48 bases read in frame from base 1.